Following are 14 T cell receptor beta chains from one sample sequenced in a study of T cells in Graves' hyperthyroidism and ophthalmopathy. What was amplified from RNA transcripts were TCR beta CDR3 regions. The study used the HTBI primer set for a first-round RT-PCR of the TCR CDR3. From the multiplex PCR reads, TCRdb called clonotypes with MiXCR, one entry per CDR3 protein. This table has about 340,000 distinct CDR3 sequences, around a sixth appearing once. The sequenced sample consisted of blood. The receptors were gathered from a woman in her forties or fifties with Graves' hyperthyroidism.

The chain is built from TRBV2 and TRBJ2-3, with TRBD2 matching over 7 bases. Trimming at V came to 3 bases and at J to 2 bases, leaving 11 bases not matched to a gene. Germline CDR1 and CDR2: SNHLY and FYNNEI. The length of the CDR3 is 17 residues. Here the CDR3 DNA reads TGTGCCAGCAGTGACTTTCCCCCTAGCGGATTCACAGATACGCAGTATTTT. Its translation: CASSDFPPSGFTDTQYF.

V is TRBV7-3 and J is TRBJ2-1; D is undetermined. V was clipped by 3 bases and J by 3 bases, with 6 bases between them. The CDR3 sequence is 13 residues long. Germline V gene data show CDR1 as SGHTA and CDR2 as FQGTGA. The CDR3 region has the DNA TGTGCCAGCAGCTTTGATAGCTACAATGAGCAGTTCTTC. It yields the protein CASSFDSYNEQFF.

This clonotype showed up many times. The gene calls are TRBV29-1 and TRBJ2-1; D gene ambiguous. Germline values: CDR1 SQVTM, CDR2 ANQGSEA. The CDR3 spans 14 residues. V was trimmed by 7 bases and J by 0 bases, leaving 13 bases between them. CDR3 sequence (DNA): TGCAGCGGATCTAGTGCCGGCTCCTACAATGAGCAGTTCTTC. It codes for CSGSSAGSYNEQFF.

This clonotype has a count of ten or more. The chain recombines TRBV2 with TRBJ2-5; D perhaps matches TRBD2 (6 bases). Germline values: CDR1 SNHLY, CDR2 FYNNEI. The CDR3 runs to 12 residues. The ends were cut back, 7 bases at V and 4 bases at J, with 10 bases in the middle. The DNA of the CDR3 is TGTGCCAGCACGGAGGGACGAGAGACCCAGTACTTC. Its protein is CASTEGRETQYF.

There are many counts of this clonotype. The chain couples TRBV20-1 to TRBJ2-5, with D tentatively TRBD1 or TRBD2 (5 bases each). V was pared by 2 bases and J by 1 base, with 11 bases between. CDR3 size: 14 residues. CDR1 is DFQATT, CDR2 SNEGSKA, per germline (reference sequence). CDR3 bases: TGCAGTGCTAGAACGGGGCAGTCCCAAGAGACCCAGTACTTC. As protein: CSARTGQSQETQYF.

There are a few counts of this clonotype. CDR3 bases: TGTGCCAGCAGGCGGCGAGGGGGAGTCTATAATTCACCCCTCCACTTT. It codes for CASRRRGGVYNSPLHF. This chain uses TRBV28 with TRBJ1-6; a weak D match, TRBD1 (6 bases). The CDR3 length is 16 residues. Germline loops: CDR1 MDHEN, CDR2 SYDVKM. V lost 6 bases and J lost 3, with 15 bases in between. Full variable domain (missing parts from reference TRBV28 and TRBJ1-6): DVKVTQSSRYLVKRTGEKVFLECVQDMDHENMFWYRQDPGLGLRLIYFSYDVKMKEKGDIPEGYSVSREKKERFSLILESASTNQTSMYLCASRRRGGVYNSPLHFGNGTRLTVT.

At least ten counts were recorded for this clonotype. The chain carries TRBV5-4 and TRBJ1-1; D remains ambiguous. V was shortened by 5 bases and J by 1 base, with 9 bases between the two germline ends. This CDR3 has 13 residues. Germline V gives CDR1 SGHNT, CDR2 YYREEE (reference sequence). CDR3 residues: CASRVDPNTEAFF. The CDR3, as DNA: TGTGCCAGCAGAGTGGACCCGAACACTGAAGCTTTCTTT.

In this sample, this clonotype turned up a few times. This chain joins TRBV3-1 and TRBJ1-5; 7 bases match TRBD1. V lost 0 bases, J lost 2 bases, and 7 bases stayed unmatched. The CDR3 has 17 amino acids. Germline V CDR1 and CDR2: LGHDT, YNNKEL (reference sequence). Written as DNA, the CDR3 is TGTGCCAGCAGCCAAGATATTAAGGGGGCGGGCAATCAGCCCCAGCATTTT. Translation gives CASSQDIKGAGNQPQHF.

This chain links TRBV20-1 with TRBJ1-1; D is unclear. This CDR3 region has 14 residues. The V gene lost 6 bases and the J gene lost 2 bases, with 16 bases spanning the gap. The germline gives CDR1 DFQATT, CDR2 SNEGSKA (reference sequence). CDR3 nucleotide sequence: TGCAGTGCACGGGCCCTCCCGGCTAACACTGAAGCTTTCTTT. This codes for CSARALPANTEAFF.

The chain employs TRBV28 and TRBJ2-3; TRBD2 matches at 16 bases. V lost 7 bases and J lost 4; bases outside the gene matches: 14. This CDR3 is 19 amino acids long. The V gene's germline CDR1 is MDHEN and CDR2 SYDVKM. CDR3 coding DNA: TGTGCCAGCAATTCGAACACCGGGACTAGCGGGGGGGCCTCAGATACGCAGTATTTT. Translation: CASNSNTGTSGGASDTQYF.

This clonotype has a count of ten or more. V gene TRBV13 combines with J gene TRBJ2-1; D not resolved. Trimming cost V 6 bases and J 8 bases, with 17 bases left between them. Germline CDR1 PRHDT, CDR2 FYEKMQ (reference sequence). The CDR3 is 14 amino acids. DNA of the CDR3: TGTGCCAGCAGTCCGGAGTCGCGGTTCCATGAGCAGTTCTTC. Amino acid sequence: CASSPESRFHEQFF.

V usage is TRBV27 and J usage is TRBJ1-5; TRBD1 might be the D (6 bases). Per germline, CDR1 MNHEY and CDR2 SMNVEV (reference sequence). V gave up 6 bases and J gave up 3 bases, with 12 bases separating them. The CDR3 is 14 residues long. The CDR3 coding sequence is TGTGCCAGCAGGCCGGGACAACTCAATCAGCCCCAGCATTTT. This codes for CASRPGQLNQPQHF.

This clonotype was seen at least ten times. The chain has TRBV18 and TRBJ2-6; D is ambiguous. CDR1 and CDR2 from the germline V gene are KGHSH and LQKENI. CDR3 length equals 15 residues. V was cut by 8 bases and J by 0 bases, with 11 bases left in between. CDR3 coding DNA: TGTGCCAGCAGCCCCCCTAGCTCTGGGGCCAACGTCCTGACTTTC. It translates to CASSPPSSGANVLTF. The variable domain in full, completed from reference TRBV18 and TRBJ2-6, reads NAGVMQNPRHLVRRRGQEARLRCSPMKGHSHVYWYRQLPEEGLKFMVYLQKENIIDESGMPKERFSAEFPKEGPSILRIQQVVRGDSAAYFCASSPPSSGANVLTFGAGSRLTVL.

The chain is built from TRBV7-3 and TRBJ2-1, with TRBD1 identical over 9 bases. Germline V gene sequence: CDR1 SGHTA, CDR2 FQGTGA. The CDR3 has 14 amino acids. The V gene end was trimmed by 5 bases and the J gene end by 4 bases; junction bases not matched to a gene: 3. CDR3 sequence: CASSQDRGYNEQFF. CDR3 DNA sequence: TGTGCCAGCAGCCAGGACAGGGGTTACAATGAGCAGTTCTTC.